The 11 T cell receptor beta chains below were found in one sample sequenced in a study of cytomegalovirus exposure and HLA in healthy donors. Vbeta (60) and Jbeta (13) primers were used in the PCR. TCRdb keeps only in-frame clones here, not all; method: immunoSEQ multiplex PCR. The sample includes around 200,000 clones, 75% to 85% of them seen just once. The sequenced sample was PBMCs. The source of these receptors is a boy under 18 in good health and CMV-seronegative.

CDR3 region: CASSTGLAGGQEQYF. The CDR3 DNA is TGTGCCAGTAGTACCGGACTAGCGGGGGGGCAGGAGCAGTACTTC. The chain has TRBV19 and TRBJ2-7; 15 bases are shared with TRBD2. V trimming: 4 bases; J trimming: 7 bases; junction bases outside the gene matches: 5. Germline CDR1 and CDR2: LNHDA and SQIVND (reference sequence). The CDR3 contains 15 residues.

This clone was found a few times. The gene calls are TRBV7-8 and TRBJ2-7; 8 nucleotides match TRBD1. The CDR3 contains 15 residues. The V gene's germline CDR1 is SGHVS and CDR2 FQNEAQ. Losses at the gene ends were 3 bases for V and 2 bases for J; bases not matched to a gene: 6. The CDR3 sequence: CASSFGQGGTYEQYF. CDR3 coding DNA: TGTGCCAGCAGCTTCGGACAGGGAGGAACCTACGAGCAGTACTTC.

J is TRBJ2-5 and V is TRBV11-3, with TRBD1 matching 9 bases. The CDR3 sequence is 14 residues long. Germline V CDR1 and CDR2: SGHNT, YENEEA. V shed 4 bases, J shed 4 bases, and the junction held 4 bases outside the gene matches. The CDR3 loop is CASSSGTGRETQYF. The CDR3 coding sequence is TGTGCCAGCAGCTCCGGGACAGGGAGAGAGACCCAGTACTTC.

This chain uses TRBV6-5 with TRBJ1-1; tentatively, D is TRBD1 (6 bases). CDR1 and CDR2 (germline): MNHEY, SVGAGI. Trimming left V 10 bases short and J 1 base short, with 13 bases between. The CDR3 sequence is 13 residues long. CDR3 sequence reads: CATNREGNTEAFF. CDR3 bases: TGTGCCACGAACAGGGAGGGGAACACTGAAGCTTTCTTT.

The J gene is TRBJ1-2, the V gene TRBV9; 8 bases align to TRBD1. Germline CDR1 is SGDLS and CDR2 is YYNGEE. The V segment lost 3 bases and the J segment 6 bases; nucleotides outside the gene matches: 4. The CDR3 totals 13 residues. CDR3 amino acids: CASSEGQGHGYTF. In DNA, the CDR3 is TGTGCCAGCAGCGAAGGACAGGGACATGGCTACACCTTC.

A single count supports this clone. The V gene is TRBV9, the J gene TRBJ1-3, with TRBD1 as a possible D gene (5 bases). CDR1 and CDR2 (germline): SGDLS, YYNGEE. This CDR3 has 17 residues. Trimming stripped 3 bases from V and 2 bases from J, with 18 bases between. CDR3 in DNA: TGTGCCAGCAGCGAGTCCCAAATCGGGGGTCCTGGAAACACCATATATTTT. Its translation is CASSESQIGGPGNTIYF.

The chain links TRBV6-5 to TRBJ2-3; 9 bases fit TRBD2. This CDR3 comprises 14 residues. CDR1 is MNHEY and CDR2 is SVGAGI in the germline V gene. V shed 4 bases, J shed 7 bases, and the junction held 6 bases outside the gene matches. The CDR3 loop is CASSWGTSRNTQYF. CDR3 nucleotides: TGTGCCAGCAGTTGGGGGACTAGCCGTAATACGCAGTATTTT.

The J gene is TRBJ1-4, the V gene TRBV30; the D gene is possibly TRBD1 (5 bases). Germline V gene lookup returns CDR1 GTSNPN and CDR2 SVGIG (reference sequence). The V gene lost 2 bases and the J gene lost 3 bases, with 10 bases spanning the gap. The CDR3 runs to 14 residues. Written as DNA, the CDR3 is TGTGCCTGGAGTCTGGGGGGACCTAATGAAAAACTGTTTTTT. Amino acid sequence: CAWSLGGPNEKLFF.

V and J are TRBV18 and TRBJ2-2, with D possibly TRBD1 on 5 matching bases. Germline CDR1 reads KGHSH; CDR2 reads LQKENI. Trimming left V 6 bases short and J 2 bases short, with 13 bases between. This CDR3 is 15 amino acids long. The chain's CDR3 is CASSPADSNTGELFF. Here the CDR3 DNA reads TGTGCCAGCTCTCCGGCCGACAGCAACACCGGGGAGCTGTTTTTT.

This clone was observed a handful of times. The chain has TRBV7-9 and TRBJ1-1, with D hard to call. V dropped 2 bases and J dropped 2 bases, with 6 bases sitting between them. The length of the CDR3 is 13 residues. Germline V CDR1 and CDR2: SEHNR, FQNEAQ (reference sequence). CDR3 DNA sequence: TGTGCCAGCAGCTTACCAGGCAACACTGAAGCTTTCTTT. As protein: CASSLPGNTEAFF. The complete variable domain, with remaining parts taken from reference TRBV7-9 and TRBJ1-1, reads DTGVSQNPRHKITKRGQNVTFRCDPISEHNRLYWYRQTLGQGPEFLTYFQNEAQLEKSRLLSDRFSAERPKGSFSTLEIQRTEQGDSAMYLCASSLPGNTEAFFGQGTRLTVV.

V and J are TRBV7-6 and TRBJ1-4; D might be TRBD1 (5 bases). This CDR3 has 12 amino acids. Per the germline V gene, CDR1 is SGHVS and CDR2 is FNYEAQ. Trimming cost V 1 base and J 12 bases, with 9 bases left between them. CDR3 amino acids: CASSLGGTELFF. In DNA form, the CDR3 reads TGTGCCAGCAGCTTAGGCGGGACGGAACTGTTTTTT. Complete variable domain (other parts from reference TRBV7-6 and TRBJ1-4): GAGVSQSPRYKVTKRGQDVALRCDPISGHVSLYWYRQALGQGPEFLTYFNYEAQQDKSGLPNDRFSAERPEGSISTLTIQRTEQRDSAMYRCASSLGGTELFFGSGTQLSVL.